The entry that follows covers one T cell receptor beta chain sequence. The antigen is undetermined. This sample stems from a study of cytotoxic CD8 clonotypes in ibrutinib-treated CLL. Across the study: Among patients, about 25 responded partially and 2 completely; about 14 then stayed remitted and 12 progressed after median around 73 months.

The length of the CDR3 is 15 residues. With 3 bases removed from V and 2 bases from J, the gap between germline ends came to 14 bases. In germline, CDR1 is MNHEY, CDR2 SMNVEV (reference sequence). The protocol was immunoSEQ multiplex PCR, while the TCRdb copy is restricted to in-frame clones and leaves out a portion. Of almost 250,000 clones listed, roughly 70% are singletons. Findings and caveats of the study: Clonality rose at ibrutinib response, held steady in sustained remission, and fell toward baseline at progression. Public clonotypes showed up rarely, and on treatment they shrank or held steady.

Sequencing used PBMCs, obtained after 24 months of ibrutinib treatment. This sequence was found in a human donor with chronic lymphocytic leukemia. The genes are TRBV27 and TRBJ2-7; maybe TRBD1 (6 bases). The CDR3 reads CASSLGAFRTYEQYF. DNA for the CDR3: TGTGCCAGCAGTTTGGGGGCCTTTAGAACCTACGAGCAGTACTTC.